This is a list of T cell receptor beta chains from one sample in a study of T cell repertoires in cytomegalovirus infection. These receptors lack a known antigen. TCRdb ran MiXCR on the reads and lists one entry per CDR3 protein. The sample has about 500,000 distinct CDR3 sequences, around a third seen once. The specimen comprised cultured PBMCs, sampled from culture after CMV antigen stimulation. These receptors all stem from a human donor in good health (CMV status not recorded). Some clones in this sample may be carry-over from other donors' samples. Each CDR3 is given with its conserved first and last residue. A D gene is named only where the DNA matches it firmly. Not every row has a clone size; where given, it reads once, few, many or a size class.

cdr3_aa: CATSAFTGELFF
cdr3_nt: TGTGCCACCAGTGCCTTCACCGGGGAGCTGTTTTTT
j_call: TRBJ2-2
v_call: TRBV24-1
d_call: .
clone_size: .

cdr3_aa: CSARDYRAASSGANVLTF
cdr3_nt: TGCAGTGCTAGAGATTATCGGGCAGCAAGCTCTGGGGCCAACGTCCTGACTTTC
j_call: TRBJ2-6
v_call: TRBV20-1
d_call: .
clone_size: few

cdr3_aa: CASSPGRINQPQHF
cdr3_nt: TGTGCCAGCTCACCCGGACGGATCAATCAGCCCCAGCATTTT
j_call: TRBJ1-5
v_call: TRBV18
d_call: .
clone_size: .

cdr3_aa: CASSLTLSGGYNEQFF
cdr3_nt: TGTGCCAGCAGTTTAACCTTAAGCGGGGGCTACAATGAGCAGTTCTTC
j_call: TRBJ2-1
v_call: TRBV12-3/TRBV12-4
d_call: TRBD2
clone_size: few

cdr3_aa: CATSDLAGAAYNEQFF
cdr3_nt: TGTGCCACCAGTGATCTAGCGGGAGCGGCCTACAATGAGCAGTTCTTC
j_call: TRBJ2-1
v_call: TRBV24-1
d_call: TRBD2
clone_size: few

cdr3_aa: CASSLGGAKNIQYF
cdr3_nt: TGTGCCAGCAGCTTAGGGGGCGCCAAAAACATTCAGTACTTC
j_call: TRBJ2-4
v_call: TRBV7-2
d_call: .
clone_size: many

cdr3_aa: CASSLSRAGNTIYF
cdr3_nt: TGTGCCAGCAGTTTATCCAGGGCTGGAAACACCATATATTTT
j_call: TRBJ1-3
v_call: TRBV27
d_call: .
clone_size: many

cdr3_aa: CASSIPDTGNQPQHF
cdr3_nt: TGTGCCAGTAGTATACCAGACACAGGGAATCAGCCCCAGCATTTT
j_call: TRBJ1-5
v_call: TRBV19
d_call: .
clone_size: .

cdr3_aa: CASSLVRAPYNEQFF
cdr3_nt: TGTGCCAGCAGCTTAGTCCGAGCCCCATACAATGAGCAGTTCTTC
j_call: TRBJ2-1
v_call: TRBV7-9
d_call: .
clone_size: few

cdr3_aa: CASTLSEGEKLFF
cdr3_nt: TGTGCCAGCACCCTCTCTGAGGGGGAAAAACTGTTTTTT
j_call: TRBJ1-4
v_call: TRBV12-3/TRBV12-4
d_call: .
clone_size: .

cdr3_aa: CATWGSYQGIQYF
cdr3_nt: TGTGCCACTTGGGGGTCATACCAAGGGATTCAGTACTTC
j_call: TRBJ2-4
v_call: TRBV19
d_call: .
clone_size: .

cdr3_aa: CASSIWMGEETQYF
cdr3_nt: TGTGCCAGTAGTATCTGGATGGGGGAAGAGACCCAGTACTTC
j_call: TRBJ2-5
v_call: TRBV19
d_call: .
clone_size: .

cdr3_aa: CASSPWGQRINYEQYF
cdr3_nt: TGTGCCAGCAGCCCCTGGGGACAGCGGATAAACTACGAGCAGTACTTC
j_call: TRBJ2-7
v_call: TRBV5-8
d_call: TRBD1
clone_size: .

cdr3_aa: CTSRSPSSYNEQFF
cdr3_nt: TGCACCAGCAGGTCACCGAGCTCCTACAATGAGCAGTTCTTC
j_call: TRBJ2-1
v_call: TRBV5-1
d_call: .
clone_size: .

cdr3_aa: CASSSALAGGANEQFF
cdr3_nt: TGTGCCAGCAGCTCCGCCCTAGCGGGAGGCGCCAATGAGCAGTTCTTC
j_call: TRBJ2-1
v_call: TRBV11-3
d_call: TRBD2
clone_size: .

cdr3_aa: CASSLETGRQPQHF
cdr3_nt: TGTGCCAGCAGCTTAGAGACAGGACGTCAGCCCCAGCATTTT
j_call: TRBJ1-5
v_call: TRBV7-2
d_call: .
clone_size: .

cdr3_aa: CASSLAETENTEAFF
cdr3_nt: TGTGCCAGCTCACTTGCCGAGACGGAGAACACTGAAGCTTTCTTT
j_call: TRBJ1-1
v_call: TRBV18
d_call: .
clone_size: once

cdr3_aa: CASSYDRDQKSFF
cdr3_nt: TGTGCCAGCAGCTACGACCGGGACCAAAAGTCGTTCTTC
j_call: TRBJ2-1
v_call: TRBV7-8
d_call: .
clone_size: few

cdr3_aa: CASSGRTTTGELFF
cdr3_nt: TGTGCCAGTAGTGGGAGGACTACCACCGGGGAGCTGTTTTTT
j_call: TRBJ2-2
v_call: TRBV19
d_call: .
clone_size: .

cdr3_aa: CASSLASGSTPGVTQYF
cdr3_nt: TGTGCCAGCAGCTTAGCTAGCGGGAGTACCCCAGGGGTTACGCAGTATTTT
j_call: TRBJ2-3
v_call: TRBV7-8
d_call: TRBD2
clone_size: many

cdr3_aa: CASSRPGQKNEKLFF
cdr3_nt: TGTGCCAGCAGCCGCCCGGGACAGAAAAATGAAAAACTGTTTTTT
j_call: TRBJ1-4
v_call: TRBV6-2/TRBV6-3
d_call: TRBD1
clone_size: once

cdr3_aa: CSVVAGEETQYF
cdr3_nt: TGCAGCGTTGTAGCGGGAGAAGAGACCCAGTACTTC
j_call: TRBJ2-5
v_call: TRBV29-1
d_call: TRBD2
clone_size: .

cdr3_aa: CSVEGRGSGANVLTF
cdr3_nt: TGCAGCGTTGAAGGTCGCGGCTCTGGGGCCAACGTCCTGACTTTC
j_call: TRBJ2-6
v_call: TRBV29-1
d_call: .
clone_size: .

cdr3_aa: CASSRSTFGYEQYF
cdr3_nt: TGTGCCAGCTCACGATCGACTTTTGGGTACGAGCAGTACTTC
j_call: TRBJ2-7
v_call: TRBV18
d_call: .
clone_size: .

cdr3_aa: CASSQELWGSSPLHF
cdr3_nt: TGCGCCAGCAGCCAAGAGTTGTGGGGGAGCTCACCCCTCCACTTT
j_call: TRBJ1-6
v_call: TRBV4-1
d_call: .
clone_size: .

cdr3_aa: CASSDPGQGAFGANVLTF
cdr3_nt: TGTGCCAGCAGTGATCCGGGACAGGGGGCGTTTGGGGCCAACGTCCTGACTTTC
j_call: TRBJ2-6
v_call: TRBV28
d_call: TRBD1
clone_size: .

cdr3_aa: CASSYSNPRALNSPLHF
cdr3_nt: TGTGCCAGCAGTTACTCGAATCCGCGGGCCCTCAATTCACCCCTCCACTTT
j_call: TRBJ1-6
v_call: TRBV6-5
d_call: .
clone_size: once

cdr3_aa: CASSPQTGGSTDTQYF
cdr3_nt: TGTGCCAGCAGCCCCCAGACAGGAGGTAGCACAGATACGCAGTATTTT
j_call: TRBJ2-3
v_call: TRBV12-3/TRBV12-4
d_call: .
clone_size: .

cdr3_aa: CARLGNTGELFF
cdr3_nt: TGTGCCAGGCTTGGGAACACCGGGGAGCTGTTTTTT
j_call: TRBJ2-2
v_call: TRBV7-2
d_call: .
clone_size: few

cdr3_aa: CASSYRRQGKNTEAFF
cdr3_nt: TGTGCCAGCAGTTACCGCCGACAAGGGAAGAACACTGAAGCTTTCTTT
j_call: TRBJ1-1
v_call: TRBV6-6
d_call: .
clone_size: few

cdr3_aa: CASSPPGLAGTDTQYF
cdr3_nt: TGTGCCAGCAGCCCCCCCGGACTAGCGGGCACAGATACGCAGTATTTT
j_call: TRBJ2-3
v_call: TRBV7-9
d_call: TRBD2
clone_size: .

cdr3_aa: CASSISGKSLQAFF
cdr3_nt: TGTGCCAGTAGTATTTCAGGGAAAAGCCTTCAAGCTTTCTTT
j_call: TRBJ1-1
v_call: TRBV19
d_call: .
clone_size: .

cdr3_aa: CASSQTGANQETQYF
cdr3_nt: TGTGCCAGCAGTCAGACAGGGGCAAACCAAGAGACCCAGTACTTC
j_call: TRBJ2-5
v_call: TRBV6-1
d_call: TRBD1
clone_size: .

cdr3_aa: CASSHSSGVNNEQFF
cdr3_nt: TGTGCCAGCAGCCACTCTAGCGGGGTTAACAATGAGCAGTTCTTC
j_call: TRBJ2-1
v_call: TRBV4-2
d_call: TRBD2
clone_size: .

cdr3_aa: CASSIGWGNTIYF
cdr3_nt: TGTGCCAGTAGTATAGGATGGGGAAACACCATATATTTT
j_call: TRBJ1-3
v_call: TRBV19
d_call: .
clone_size: .

cdr3_aa: CASSLEVLSSPGELFF
cdr3_nt: TGTGCCAGCAGCTTAGAGGTCCTATCCAGTCCCGGGGAGCTGTTTTTT
j_call: TRBJ2-2
v_call: TRBV7-2
d_call: .
clone_size: .

cdr3_aa: CASSLKFGGDEQFF
cdr3_nt: TGTGCCAGCAGTTTAAAGTTCGGGGGAGATGAGCAGTTCTTC
j_call: TRBJ2-1
v_call: TRBV28
d_call: .
clone_size: .

cdr3_aa: CASSLEGTRGGYTF
cdr3_nt: TGTGCCAGCAGCTTAGAGGGGACTCGGGGTGGCTACACCTTC
j_call: TRBJ1-2
v_call: TRBV7-2
d_call: .
clone_size: few

cdr3_aa: CSARTAFNEKLFF
cdr3_nt: TGCAGTGCGAGGACAGCATTTAATGAAAAACTGTTTTTT
j_call: TRBJ1-4
v_call: TRBV20-1
d_call: .
clone_size: few

cdr3_aa: CASSPLLGLAGDNEQFF
cdr3_nt: TGTGCCAGCAGTCCCCTCTTGGGGCTAGCGGGAGACAATGAGCAGTTCTTC
j_call: TRBJ2-1
v_call: TRBV27
d_call: TRBD2
clone_size: .

cdr3_aa: CASSEPGTGGRETQYF
cdr3_nt: TGTGCCAGCAGCGAACCCGGGACAGGGGGCAGGGAGACCCAGTACTTC
j_call: TRBJ2-5
v_call: TRBV5-4
d_call: TRBD1
clone_size: few

cdr3_aa: CASSLPGAGNEQFF
cdr3_nt: TGTGCCAGCAGCTTACCGGGGGCGGGCAATGAGCAGTTCTTC
j_call: TRBJ2-1
v_call: TRBV7-9
d_call: .
clone_size: .

cdr3_aa: CASSAQGAPTNTEAFF
cdr3_nt: TGTGCCAGCAGCGCCCAGGGGGCCCCTACGAACACTGAAGCTTTCTTT
j_call: TRBJ1-1
v_call: TRBV9
d_call: TRBD1
clone_size: .

cdr3_aa: CASSQDLTVAYEQFF
cdr3_nt: TGTGCCAGCAGCCAAGACCTCACGGTAGCCTATGAGCAGTTCTTC
j_call: TRBJ2-1
v_call: TRBV14
d_call: .
clone_size: few

cdr3_aa: CASSQEGEGNQPQHF
cdr3_nt: TGTGCCAGCAGCCAAGAGGGGGAGGGCAATCAGCCCCAGCATTTT
j_call: TRBJ1-5
v_call: TRBV28
d_call: .
clone_size: few

cdr3_aa: CASSYGLRGTSGRALDLNTQYF
cdr3_nt: TGTGCCAGCAGTTATGGTCTCCGTGGGACTAGCGGGAGGGCCCTAGATCTTAATACGCAGTATTTT
j_call: TRBJ2-3
v_call: TRBV6-2/TRBV6-3
d_call: TRBD2
clone_size: once

cdr3_aa: CASSLMGAGNNYGYTF
cdr3_nt: TGTGCCAGCAGCTTAATGGGCGCTGGGAATAACTATGGCTACACCTTC
j_call: TRBJ1-2
v_call: TRBV7-9
d_call: .
clone_size: .

cdr3_aa: CASSLSIGQGVSYEQYF
cdr3_nt: TGTGCCAGCAGTTTATCGATCGGCCAGGGAGTCTCCTACGAGCAGTACTTC
j_call: TRBJ2-7
v_call: TRBV27
d_call: .
clone_size: few